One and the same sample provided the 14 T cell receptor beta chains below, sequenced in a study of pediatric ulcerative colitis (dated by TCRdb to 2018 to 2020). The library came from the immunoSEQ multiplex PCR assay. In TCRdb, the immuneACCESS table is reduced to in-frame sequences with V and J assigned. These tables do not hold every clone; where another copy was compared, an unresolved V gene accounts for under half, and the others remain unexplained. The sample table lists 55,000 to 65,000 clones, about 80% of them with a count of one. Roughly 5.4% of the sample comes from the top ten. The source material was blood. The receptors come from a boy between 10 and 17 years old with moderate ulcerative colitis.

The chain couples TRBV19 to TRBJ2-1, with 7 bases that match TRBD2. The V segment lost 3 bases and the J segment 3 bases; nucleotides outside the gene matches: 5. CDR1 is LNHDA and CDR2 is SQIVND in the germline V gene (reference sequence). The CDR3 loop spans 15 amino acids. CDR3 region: CASSMGQRGYNEQFF. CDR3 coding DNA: TGTGCCAGTAGTATGGGCCAGCGGGGCTACAATGAGCAGTTCTTC.

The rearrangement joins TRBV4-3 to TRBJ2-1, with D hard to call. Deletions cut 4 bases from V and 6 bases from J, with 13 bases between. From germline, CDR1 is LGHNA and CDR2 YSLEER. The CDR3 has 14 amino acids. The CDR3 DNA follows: TGCGCCAGCAGCCTGAGCGTCAAGATCAATGAGCAGTTCTTC. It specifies CASSLSVKINEQFF.

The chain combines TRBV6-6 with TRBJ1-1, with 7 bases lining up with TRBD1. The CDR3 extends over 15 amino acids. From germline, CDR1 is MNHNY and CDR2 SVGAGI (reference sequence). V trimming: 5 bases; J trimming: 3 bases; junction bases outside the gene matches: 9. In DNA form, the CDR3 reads TGTGCCAGCAGTCGCCAACAGGGGTGGGACACTGAAGCTTTCTTT. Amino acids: CASSRQQGWDTEAFF.

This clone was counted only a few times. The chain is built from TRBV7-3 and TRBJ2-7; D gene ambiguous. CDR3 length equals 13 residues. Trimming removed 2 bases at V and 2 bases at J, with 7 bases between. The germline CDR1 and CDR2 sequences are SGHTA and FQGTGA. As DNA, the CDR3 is TGTGCCAGCAGCTTACTAGGAGCCTACGAGCAGTACTTC. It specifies CASSLLGAYEQYF.

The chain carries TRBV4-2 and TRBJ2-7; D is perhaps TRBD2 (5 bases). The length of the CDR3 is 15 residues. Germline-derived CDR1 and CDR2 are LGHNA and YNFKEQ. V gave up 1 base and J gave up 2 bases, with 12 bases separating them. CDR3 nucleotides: TGTGCCAGCAGCCAAGGATTCGGGGAAGCCTACGAGCAGTACTTC. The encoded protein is CASSQGFGEAYEQYF.

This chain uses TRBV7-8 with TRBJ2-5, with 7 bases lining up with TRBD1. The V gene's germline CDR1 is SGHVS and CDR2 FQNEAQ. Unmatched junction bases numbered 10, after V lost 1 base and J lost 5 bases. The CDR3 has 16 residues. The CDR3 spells CASSLVNRGVRETQYF. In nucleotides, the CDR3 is TGTGCCAGCAGCTTAGTCAACAGGGGCGTTCGCGAGACCCAGTACTTC.

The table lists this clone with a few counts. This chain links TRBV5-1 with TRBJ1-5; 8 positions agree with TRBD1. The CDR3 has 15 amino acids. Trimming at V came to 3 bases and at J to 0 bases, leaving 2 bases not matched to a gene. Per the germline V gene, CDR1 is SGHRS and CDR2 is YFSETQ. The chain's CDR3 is CASSSTGASNQPQHF. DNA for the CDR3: TGCGCCAGCAGCTCGACAGGGGCTAGCAATCAGCCCCAGCATTTT.

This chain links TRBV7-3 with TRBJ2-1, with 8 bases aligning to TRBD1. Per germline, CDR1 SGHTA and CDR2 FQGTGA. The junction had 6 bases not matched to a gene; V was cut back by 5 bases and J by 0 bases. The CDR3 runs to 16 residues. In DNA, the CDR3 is TGTGCCAGCAGCAACCCAGGGGGCGACTCCTACAATGAGCAGTTCTTC. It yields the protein CASSNPGGDSYNEQFF. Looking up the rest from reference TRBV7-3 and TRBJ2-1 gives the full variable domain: GAGVSQTPSNKVTEKGKYVELRCDPISGHTALYWYRQSLGQGPEFLIYFQGTGAADDSGLPNDRFFAVRPEGSVSTLKIQRTERGDSAVYLCASSNPGGDSYNEQFFGPGTRLTVL.

CDR3 protein: CASTLSRGGGDTEAFF. CDR3 sequence (DNA): TGCGCCAGCACCCTTTCACGGGGCGGTGGGGACACTGAAGCTTTCTTT. The V call is TRBV5-1, the J call TRBJ1-1; D possibly corresponds to TRBD1 (5 bases). Germline V gives CDR1 SGHRS, CDR2 YFSETQ. V lost 6 bases, J lost 3 bases, and 21 bases lay in between. This CDR3 has 16 residues.

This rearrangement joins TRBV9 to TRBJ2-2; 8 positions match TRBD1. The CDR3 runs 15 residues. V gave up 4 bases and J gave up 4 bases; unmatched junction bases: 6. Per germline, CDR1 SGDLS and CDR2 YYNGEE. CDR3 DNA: TGTGCCAGCAGCTACGGACAGGGATTCACCGGGGAGCTGTTTTTT. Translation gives CASSYGQGFTGELFF.

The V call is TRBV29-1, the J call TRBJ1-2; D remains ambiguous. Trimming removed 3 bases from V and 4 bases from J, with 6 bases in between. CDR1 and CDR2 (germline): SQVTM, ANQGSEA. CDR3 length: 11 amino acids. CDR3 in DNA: TGCAGCGTTGATGTACGCTATGGCTACACCTTC. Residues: CSVDVRYGYTF.

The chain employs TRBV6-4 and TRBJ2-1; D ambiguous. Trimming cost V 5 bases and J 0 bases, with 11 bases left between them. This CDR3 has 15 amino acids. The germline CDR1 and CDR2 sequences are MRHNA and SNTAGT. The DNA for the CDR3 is TGTGCCAGCAGTCCCGCCCGTGGCTCCTACAATGAGCAGTTCTTC. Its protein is CASSPARGSYNEQFF.

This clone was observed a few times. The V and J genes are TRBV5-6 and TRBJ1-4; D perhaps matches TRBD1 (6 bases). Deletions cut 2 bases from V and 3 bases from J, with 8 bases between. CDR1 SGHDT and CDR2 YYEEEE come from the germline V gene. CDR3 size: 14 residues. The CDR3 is CASSLGQPNEKLFF. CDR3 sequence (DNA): TGTGCCAGCAGCTTAGGACAGCCTAATGAAAAACTGTTTTTT.

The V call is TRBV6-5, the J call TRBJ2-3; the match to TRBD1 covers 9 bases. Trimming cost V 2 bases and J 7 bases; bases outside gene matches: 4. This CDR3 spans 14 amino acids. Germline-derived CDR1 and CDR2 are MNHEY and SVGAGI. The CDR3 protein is CASSYRDRANTQYF. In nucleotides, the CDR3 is TGTGCCAGCAGTTACCGGGACAGGGCTAATACGCAGTATTTT.